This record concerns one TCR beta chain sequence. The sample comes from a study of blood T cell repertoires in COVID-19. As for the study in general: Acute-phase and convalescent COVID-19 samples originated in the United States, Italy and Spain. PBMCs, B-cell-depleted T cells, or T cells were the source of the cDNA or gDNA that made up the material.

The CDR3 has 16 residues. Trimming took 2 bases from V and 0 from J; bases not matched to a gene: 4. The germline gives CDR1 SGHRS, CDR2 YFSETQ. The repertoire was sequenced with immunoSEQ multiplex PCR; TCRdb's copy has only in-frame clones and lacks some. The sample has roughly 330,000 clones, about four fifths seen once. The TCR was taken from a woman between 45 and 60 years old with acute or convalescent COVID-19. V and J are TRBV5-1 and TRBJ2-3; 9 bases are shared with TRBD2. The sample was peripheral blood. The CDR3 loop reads CASSFRAGGSTDTQYF. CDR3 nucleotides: TGCGCCAGCAGCTTCCGGGCGGGGGGGAGCACAGATACGCAGTATTTT.